The present entry profiles one T cell receptor beta chain with its context. The antigen remains undetermined. The sample comes from a study of response to subunit inactivated influenza vaccine. General study findings and limits: The authors suggested that every seasonal influenza vaccination recruits few new T cells.

TCRdb fed the RT-PCR reads into MiXCR, producing one record per CDR3 protein. The repertoire has 650,000 or so distinct CDR3 sequences, approximately 15% of them found once; the top ten carry less than 9%. Germline V gives CDR1 SGHAT, CDR2 FQDESV (reference sequence). There are 15 residues in the CDR3. With V trimmed by 0 bases and J by 6 bases, 7 bases remained unmatched. V and J are TRBV11-1 and TRBJ2-7; 8 bases match TRBD1. The starting material was PBMCs from blood, obtained 14 days before vaccination. This TCR was recovered from a man aged 50-60 years who received an inactivated influenza vaccine. The CDR3 DNA reads TGTGCCAGCAGCTTAGCAGGAGGACAGGGCTCCGAGCAGTACTTC. Translation gives CASSLAGGQGSEQYF. The full variable domain, in which reference TRBV11-1 and TRBJ2-7 provide the parts outside the CDR3, is EAEVAQSPRYKITEKSQAVAFWCDPISGHATLYWYRQILGQGPELLVQFQDESVVDDSQLPKDRFSAERLKGVDSTLKIQPAELGDSAMYLCASSLAGGQGSEQYFGPGTRLTVT.